Listed below are T cell receptor beta chains from one sample, sequenced in a study of Ad26.COV2.S vaccination and SARS-CoV-2 variants. TCRdb keeps only in-frame clones here, not all; method: immunoSEQ multiplex PCR. The sample has approximately 400,000 clones; 83% are singletons. Source: peripheral blood, taken in a trial of Ad26.COV2.S vaccine versus placebo. The receptors derive from a person between 18 and 59 years old who received the Ad26.COV2.S COVID-19 vaccine or a placebo. Both conserved end residues are part of each CDR3. The order of the fields is clone size, J gene, V gene, D gene, CDR3 protein, CDR3 DNA. D genes are given only for firm matches. A row's size may be missing; if present it is once, few, many or a size class.

-,TRBJ2-4,TRBV12-5,-,CASGSPAREAGIQYF,TGTGCTAGTGGTTCTCCCGCCCGGGAAGCGGGCATTCAGTACTTC
few,TRBJ2-5,TRBV18,-,CASSPGLKETQYF,TGTGCCAGCTCACCTGGTCTTAAGGAGACCCAGTACTTC
once,TRBJ1-6,TRBV18,TRBD1,CASSPGQAINSPLHF,TGTGCCAGCTCCCCGGGACAGGCGATAAATTCACCCCTCCACTTT
-,TRBJ1-5,TRBV7-2,-,CASSLGQGPLGGQPQHF,TGTGCCAGCAGCTTAGGGCAGGGTCCTCTTGGGGGACAGCCCCAGCATTTT
-,TRBJ1-2,TRBV7-9,TRBD1,CASSSLGQLYGYTF,TGTGCCAGCAGCTCCCTGGGACAGCTTTATGGCTACACCTTC
-,TRBJ1-6,TRBV7-9,-,CASDPGDVYNSPLHF,TGTGCCAGCGACCCCGGGGATGTCTATAATTCACCCCTCCACTTT
once,TRBJ2-7,TRBV7-9,-,CASSQLVFYEQYF,TGTGCCAGCAGCCAACTGGTATTCTACGAGCAGTACTTC
once,TRBJ2-4,TRBV5-1,TRBD1,CASSLGQGVPIQYF,TGCGCCAGCAGCCTGGGACAGGGGGTCCCCATTCAGTACTTC
-,TRBJ2-7,TRBV5-6,-,CASTLFDDEQYF,TGTGCCAGCACCCTCTTTGACGACGAGCAGTACTTC
-,TRBJ1-2,TRBV4-3,-,CASSQDRFGYTF,TGCGCCAGCAGCCAAGATCGATTTGGCTACACCTTC
few,TRBJ2-2,TRBV2,TRBD2,CASSSSGSVTGELFF,TGTGCCAGCAGTAGTAGCGGGAGCGTCACCGGGGAGCTGTTTTTT
-,TRBJ2-2,TRBV19,TRBD2,CASRPGAGALITGELFF,TGTGCCAGTAGGCCCGGGGCGGGAGCATTAATAACCGGGGAGCTGTTTTTT
-,TRBJ1-3,TRBV5-1,-,CASSLDSRGDTIYF,TGCGCCAGCAGCTTGGATTCTCGTGGGGACACCATATATTTT
few,TRBJ1-5,TRBV19,TRBD1,CASSPGTGGWQPQHF,TGTGCCAGTAGCCCCGGGACAGGGGGCTGGCAGCCCCAGCATTTT
-,TRBJ1-3,TRBV5-1,-,CASSLDGGISGNTIYF,TGCGCCAGCAGCTTGGACGGAGGGATCTCTGGAAACACCATATATTTT
-,TRBJ2-7,TRBV27,TRBD1,CASSPASAGGNEQYF,TGTGCCAGCAGCCCCGCTTCGGCAGGGGGCAACGAGCAGTACTTC
once,TRBJ1-5,TRBV27,-,CASSFGASQPQHF,TGTGCCAGCAGTTTTGGGGCTAGCCAGCCCCAGCATTTT